This TCR beta chain was sequenced in a study of cytomegalovirus exposure and HLA in healthy donors. The donors were in the roughly 120-subject validation cohort; that cohort was separate from the roughly 620-subject first cohort. To note about this clone: Antigen specificity is unknown.

In germline, CDR1 is SGDLS, CDR2 YYNGEE. Deletions cut 5 bases from V and 5 bases from J, with 18 bases between. This CDR3 spans 15 amino acids. The data were produced by immunoSEQ multiplex PCR, yet TCRdb's version contains in-frame clones alone and is incomplete. The sample comprises about 160,000 clones, approximately 87% of which are singletons, and about 5.8% rests with the top ten. Study results and limitations: Subsequent analysis found a tendency for first-cohort TCR clusters to co-occur within the 95 to 150 validation repertoires. A list of roughly 180 TCR beta chains associated with cytomegalovirus was given.

This chain joins TRBV9 and TRBJ2-3, with unresolved D. This sequence was found in a young woman in good health and CMV-seronegative. Sequenced sample: PBMCs. CDR3 protein: CASRASWLVEDTQYF. The CDR3 DNA reads as TGTGCCAGCAGGGCCTCGTGGCTAGTGGAAGATACGCAGTATTTT.